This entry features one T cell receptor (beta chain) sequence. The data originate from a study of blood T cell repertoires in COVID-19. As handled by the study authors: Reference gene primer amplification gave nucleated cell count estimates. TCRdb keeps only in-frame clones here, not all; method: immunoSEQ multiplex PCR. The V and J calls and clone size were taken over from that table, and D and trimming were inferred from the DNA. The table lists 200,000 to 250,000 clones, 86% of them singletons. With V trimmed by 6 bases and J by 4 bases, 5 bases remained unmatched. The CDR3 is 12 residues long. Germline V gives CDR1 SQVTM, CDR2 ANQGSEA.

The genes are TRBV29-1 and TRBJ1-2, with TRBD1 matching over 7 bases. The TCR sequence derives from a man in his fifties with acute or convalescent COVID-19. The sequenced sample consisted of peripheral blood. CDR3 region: CSVRQGTYGYTF. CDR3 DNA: TGCAGCGTCAGACAGGGCACCTATGGCTACACCTTC.